The 21 T cell receptor beta chains below come from one sample, sequenced in a study of PD-1 blockade in classical Hodgkin lymphoma. TCRdb keeps only in-frame clones here, not all; method: immunoSEQ multiplex PCR. The sample has roughly 32,000 clones; 75% to 85% are singletons. With no exception, relapse followed autologous stem cell transplantation in all patients, and brentuximab vedotin exposure varied. Material: peripheral blood mononuclear cells (PBMCs), obtained at baseline. Receptors originate from a human donor with classical Hodgkin lymphoma.

V gene TRBV6-4 combines with J gene TRBJ1-2; 12 bases are a match to TRBD1. J gave up 7 bases and V 7 bases, and 7 bases lay outside the gene matches. The germline gives CDR1 MRHNA, CDR2 SNTAGT. The CDR3 spans 14 residues. The CDR3 spells CASKTGTGGSGYTF. CDR3 coding DNA: TGTGCCAGCAAGACCGGGACAGGGGGCTCTGGCTACACCTTC.

V and J are TRBV28 and TRBJ1-6; the match to TRBD1 covers 7 bases. With 4 bases clipped from V and 2 bases from J, the junction kept 8 bases outside the gene matches. This CDR3 has 17 residues. The V gene's germline CDR1 is MDHEN and CDR2 SYDVKM. The CDR3: CASSSPRDRAYNSPLHF. DNA for the CDR3: TGTGCCAGCAGTTCACCCCGCGACAGGGCCTATAATTCACCCCTCCACTTT.

This rearrangement joins TRBV14 to TRBJ1-2; D possibly corresponds to TRBD1 (6 bases). Trimming cost V 3 bases and J 4 bases, with 6 bases left between them. This CDR3 spans 12 amino acids. CDR1 and CDR2 from the germline V gene are SGHDN and FVKESK. CDR3 nucleotide sequence: TGTGCCAGCAGCCAGGACAGCTATGGCTACACCTTC. This codes for CASSQDSYGYTF.

The V and J genes are TRBV2 and TRBJ1-4, with 7 bases lining up with TRBD1. CDR1 SNHLY and CDR2 FYNNEI come from the germline V gene. There are 15 residues in the CDR3. V shed 0 bases, J shed 2 bases, and the junction held 0 bases outside the gene matches. The chain's CDR3 is CASSEATGTNEKLFF. The CDR3, as DNA: TGTGCCAGCAGTGAAGCGACAGGGACTAATGAAAAACTGTTTTTT.

The chain combines TRBV18 with TRBJ2-3; D unresolved. Germline values: CDR1 KGHSH, CDR2 LQKENI. Trimming pared 3 bases from V and 0 bases from J, leaving 16 bases between. The CDR3 totals 17 residues. The DNA for the CDR3 is TGTGCCAGCTCACCCCCCCGCATGGGTCCGAGCACAGATACGCAGTATTTT. Translating gives CASSPPRMGPSTDTQYF.

This clone was counted a few times. The chain joins TRBV7-2 to TRBJ2-3; D is ambiguous. This CDR3 is 11 amino acids long. Trimming shortened V by 8 bases and J by 4 bases, and 7 bases separated the two germline ends. Germline V gene lookup returns CDR1 SGHTA and CDR2 FQGNSA. The CDR3 sequence is CASAWSDTQYF. The CDR3 DNA is TGTGCCAGCGCCTGGTCAGATACGCAGTATTTT.

This clone was recorded only once. The chain recombines TRBV7-3 with TRBJ2-1; 8 bases are a match to TRBD2. Germline CDR1 is SGHTA and CDR2 is FQGTGA. V shed 5 bases, J shed 4 bases, and the junction held 7 bases outside the gene matches. The CDR3 runs to 15 residues. The CDR3 region has the DNA TGTGCCAGCAGCCCTCCCGGGACTAGGTACAATGAGCAGTTCTTC. It codes for CASSPPGTRYNEQFF.

Regarding this clone: The same CDR3 can be traced to other DNA sequences in this sample. V usage is TRBV18 and J usage is TRBJ1-5; D is ambiguous. V was shortened by 4 bases and J by 0 bases, with 7 bases between the two germline ends. The length of the CDR3 is 14 residues. The germline CDR1 and CDR2 sequences are KGHSH and LQKENI. CDR3: CASSRQNSNQPQHF. In DNA form, the CDR3 reads TGTGCCAGCTCACGGCAGAATAGCAATCAGCCCCAGCATTTT.

The rearrangement joins TRBV7-3 to TRBJ1-4, with D possibly being TRBD1 (5 bases). Trimming shortened V by 3 bases and J by 8 bases, and 19 bases separated the two germline ends. The length of the CDR3 is 16 residues. Germline values: CDR1 SGHTA, CDR2 FQGTGA. The CDR3 spells CASSFPEGGVREKLFF. The CDR3 DNA reads as TGTGCCAGCAGCTTCCCCGAGGGAGGGGTTCGGGAAAAACTGTTTTTT.

The CDR3 region is CATGRLGDGYTF. CDR3 sequence (DNA): TGTGCCACCGGACGCCTTGGAGATGGCTACACCTTC. The gene calls are TRBV6-1 and TRBJ1-2; D uncertain. The V gene lost 10 bases and the J gene lost 6 bases, with 15 bases spanning the gap. Per the germline V gene, CDR1 is MNHNS and CDR2 is SASEGT. This CDR3 comprises 12 residues.

This clone is labeled medium-sized (0.01 to 0.1%). The chain is built from TRBV2 and TRBJ1-3; D gene unclear. CDR1 is SNHLY, CDR2 FYNNEI, per germline. The CDR3 runs to 12 residues. Trimming removed 1 base at V and 8 bases at J, with 6 bases between. CDR3: CASSEGGYTIYF. The CDR3 DNA reads as TGTGCCAGCAGTGAAGGGGGATACACCATATATTTT.

V gene TRBV19 combines with J gene TRBJ2-1; D is unclear. The germline V gene has CDR1 LNHDA and CDR2 SQIVND (reference sequence). V shed 2 bases and J shed 9 bases, with 17 bases lying between them. This CDR3 is 15 amino acids long. The CDR3 coding sequence is TGTGCCAGTAGTATAAAAGGGCAGCTAAGGACTGAGCAGTTCTTC. It translates to CASSIKGQLRTEQFF.

There are a few counts of this clone. The chain joins TRBV7-3 to TRBJ1-3; D not certain. CDR1 and CDR2 from the germline V gene are SGHTA and FQGTGA. Trimming shortened V by 2 bases and J by 1 base, and 12 bases separated the two germline ends. This CDR3 has 16 amino acids. This CDR3 is CASSLGPPDSGNTIYF. The CDR3 DNA sequence: TGTGCCAGCAGCTTAGGACCCCCAGATTCTGGAAACACCATATATTTT.

The chain combines TRBV6-1 with TRBJ1-5; 8 bases are shared with TRBD1. The V gene end was trimmed by 3 bases and the J gene end by 5 bases; junction bases not matched to a gene: 3. There are 14 residues in the CDR3. Germline V CDR1 and CDR2: MNHNS, SASEGT. The CDR3 region is CASSDRTGYQPQHF. As DNA, the CDR3 is TGTGCCAGCAGTGACAGGACAGGGTATCAGCCCCAGCATTTT.

The chain uses TRBV14 and TRBJ1-4, with a weak D call TRBD1 (5 bases). Trimming took 4 bases from V and 8 from J, leaving 20 bases between them. The CDR3 is 16 residues long. Germline V gene data show CDR1 as SGHDN and CDR2 as FVKESK. The CDR3 reads CASSRHAGVLGEKLFF. The CDR3 coding sequence is TGTGCCAGCAGCCGTCACGCGGGGGTTCTTGGCGAAAAACTGTTTTTT. Full variable domain (rest looked up from reference TRBV14 and TRBJ1-4): EAGVTQFPSHSVIEKGQTVTLRCDPISGHDNLYWYRRVMGKEIKFLLHFVKESKQDESGMPNNRFLAERTGGTYSTLKVQPAELEDSGVYFCASSRHAGVLGEKLFFGSGTQLSVL.

CDR3 amino acids: CASSSQGAGEKLFF. CDR3 nucleotides: TGTGCCAGCAGCTCACAGGGGGCTGGTGAAAAACTGTTTTTT. J is TRBJ1-4 and V is TRBV9; 9 positions agree with TRBD1. The CDR3 loop spans 14 amino acids. Losses at the gene ends were 4 bases for V and 7 bases for J; bases not matched to a gene: 5. Germline CDR1 and CDR2: SGDLS and YYNGEE.

The chain has TRBV6-5 and TRBJ1-1, with D possibly matching TRBD1 (5 bases). V gave up 0 bases and J gave up 5 bases, with 16 bases separating them. The length of the CDR3 is 16 residues. Germline loops: CDR1 MNHEY, CDR2 SVGAGI. The CDR3 sequence: CASSYSDQGVGTEAFF. The CDR3 DNA sequence: TGTGCCAGCAGTTACTCTGACCAGGGCGTGGGGACTGAAGCTTTCTTT.

The DNA for the CDR3 is TGCGCCAGCAGCTTGGTCGGCGGTCAAGAGACCCAGTACTTC. It encodes CASSLVGGQETQYF. This chain links TRBV5-1 with TRBJ2-5; D gene unclear. The CDR3 contains 14 residues. Per germline, CDR1 SGHRS and CDR2 YFSETQ. Trimming stripped 0 bases from V and 2 bases from J, with 8 bases between.

The chain links TRBV7-9 to TRBJ2-2; maybe TRBD1 (5 bases). Germline CDR1 and CDR2: SEHNR and FQNEAQ (reference sequence). This CDR3 spans 15 amino acids. Deletions cut 5 bases from V and 7 bases from J, with 17 bases between. This CDR3 reads CASSLQAATDGELFF. DNA of the CDR3: TGTGCCAGCAGCCTACAAGCCGCGACAGACGGGGAGCTGTTTTTT.

This clone was found once. The chain carries TRBV18 and TRBJ2-2, with unresolved D. Trimming took off 6 bases at V and 4 bases at J, with 9 bases between the two ends. This CDR3 region has 13 residues. From germline, CDR1 is KGHSH and CDR2 LQKENI. The DNA of the CDR3 is TGTGCCAGCTCGTCGGCAGGCACCGGGGAGCTGTTTTTT. Its protein is CASSSAGTGELFF.

V usage is TRBV19 and J usage is TRBJ1-5, with unresolved D. The V and J ends lost 3 bases and 1 base respectively, with 10 bases between them. CDR3 length: 15 amino acids. Germline assignment: CDR1 LNHDA and CDR2 SQIVND (reference sequence). The CDR3 loop reads CASSILPDSNQPQHF. The CDR3 nucleotides read TGTGCCAGTAGTATCTTGCCGGACAGCAATCAGCCCCAGCATTTT.